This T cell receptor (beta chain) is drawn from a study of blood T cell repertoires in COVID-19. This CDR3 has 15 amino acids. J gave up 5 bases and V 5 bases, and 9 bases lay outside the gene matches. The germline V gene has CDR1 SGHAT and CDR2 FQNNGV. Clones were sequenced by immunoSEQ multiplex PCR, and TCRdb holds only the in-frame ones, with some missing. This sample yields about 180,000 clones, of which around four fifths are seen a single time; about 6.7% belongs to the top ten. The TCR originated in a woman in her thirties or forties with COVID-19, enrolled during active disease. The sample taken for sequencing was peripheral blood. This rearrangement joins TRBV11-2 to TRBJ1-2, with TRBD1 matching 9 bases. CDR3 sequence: CASSPEATGGYGYTF. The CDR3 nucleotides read TGTGCCAGCAGCCCAGAGGCGACAGGGGGATATGGCTACACCTTC. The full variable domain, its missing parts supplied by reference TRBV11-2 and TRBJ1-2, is EAGVAQSPRYKIIEKRQSVAFWCNPISGHATLYWYQQILGQGPKLLIQFQNNGVVDDSQLPKDRFSAERLKGVDSTLKIQPAKLEDSAVYLCASSPEATGGYGYTFGSGTRLTVV.